Below are 24 T cell receptor beta chains sequenced from a single sample in a study of regulatory T cells in long-lasting Graves disease. Assembly of TCR beta libraries relied on iRepertoire HTBI primers together with Arm-PCR of CDR3 regions. MiXCR, applied by TCRdb to the multiplex PCR reads, yields one record per CDR3 protein. The sample includes 560,000 or so distinct CDR3 sequences, around 16% seen only once; the top ten take 12%. Noted time point: newly diagnosed GD, antithyroid drugs for less than 3 months. Researchers made the TCR library from RNA that was extracted from PBMCs. A further study also used this sample, focusing on T cells in Graves' hyperthyroidism and ophthalmopathy.

Sequenced material: peripheral blood mononuclear cells (PBMCs), taken at new diagnosis, from a patient treated with antithyroid drugs. The receptors were sampled from a man aged 18 to 30 with Graves disease.

CDR3 sequence reads: CASSKPGTLEGNEQFF. Here the CDR3 DNA reads TGTGCCAGCAGCAAACCCGGGACCCTCGAGGGCAATGAGCAGTTCTTC. The chain employs TRBV9 and TRBJ2-1; D might be TRBD1 or TRBD2, each matching 5 bases. Trimming removed 4 bases from V and 6 bases from J, with 20 bases in between. The germline gives CDR1 SGDLS, CDR2 YYNGEE. The length of the CDR3 is 16 residues. The whole variable domain, remainder taken from reference TRBV9 and TRBJ2-1, is DSGVTQTPKHLITATGQRVTLRCSPRSGDLSVYWYQQSLDQGLQFLIQYYNGEERAKGNILERFSAQQFPDLHSELNLSSLELGDSALYFCASSKPGTLEGNEQFFGPGTRLTVL.

The V and J genes are TRBV9 and TRBJ2-3, with D unresolved. The CDR3 is 16 residues long. In germline, CDR1 is SGDLS, CDR2 YYNGEE. The V end was cut by 4 bases, the J end by 0 bases, with 15 bases between. As DNA, the CDR3 is TGTGCCAGCAGCACTCATATGGAGTGGAGCACAGATACGCAGTATTTT. It is translated as CASSTHMEWSTDTQYF.

The chain couples TRBV3-1 to TRBJ1-1; TRBD1 might be the D (5 bases). Germline loops: CDR1 LGHDT, CDR2 YNNKEL (reference sequence). CDR3 length: 13 amino acids. V was clipped by 7 bases and J by 6 bases, with 15 bases between them. In DNA form, the CDR3 reads TGTGCCAGCACCCCCGGGGGGGGATCTGAAGCTTTCTTT. Its translation: CASTPGGGSEAFF.

The J gene is TRBJ2-7, the V gene TRBV4-1; D is possibly TRBD2 (6 bases). Germline lookup yields CDR1 MGHRA and CDR2 YSYEKL. With 4 bases removed from V and 2 bases from J, the gap between germline ends came to 18 bases. This CDR3 contains 16 residues. The CDR3 DNA reads TGCGCCAGCAGCCTTTTTTACCTCGGCGGGACCTACGAGCAGTACTTC. It codes for CASSLFYLGGTYEQYF.

Ten or more counts support this clonotype. The chain employs TRBV3-1 and TRBJ2-7; tentative D call: TRBD2 (5 bases). The germline V gene has CDR1 LGHDT and CDR2 YNNKEL (reference sequence). V lost 5 bases to trimming and J lost 3 bases, with 11 bases between them. This CDR3 has 13 residues. CDR3 sequence: CASSSGKYYEQYF. CDR3 bases: TGTGCCAGCAGCTCCGGGAAGTACTACGAGCAGTACTTC.

This clonotype was found many times. The chain carries TRBV28 and TRBJ2-7; D is unresolved. V lost 6 bases and J 6 bases, leaving 18 bases between the germline ends. The CDR3 has 14 residues. Germline V gene sequence: CDR1 MDHEN, CDR2 SYDVKM. In DNA form, the CDR3 reads TGTGCCAGCAGCAACTTTGGACCGTCGGCCGAGCAGTACTTC. Translation: CASSNFGPSAEQYF.

Ten or more counts support this clonotype. The chain uses TRBV19 and TRBJ1-2; 9 nucleotides align to TRBD1. CDR3 length equals 15 residues. Per germline, CDR1 LNHDA and CDR2 SQIVND (reference sequence). V dropped 6 bases and J dropped 5; count of bases not matched to a gene: 10. Here the CDR3 reads CASRLTGTGIYGYTF. The DNA of the CDR3 is TGTGCCAGTAGACTTACCGGGACAGGGATTTATGGCTACACCTTC. Full variable domain (rest looked up from reference TRBV19 and TRBJ1-2): DGGITQSPKYLFRKEGQNVTLSCEQNLNHDAMYWYRQDPGQGLRLIYYSQIVNDFQKGDIAEGYSVSREKKESFPLTVTSAQKNPTAFYLCASRLTGTGIYGYTFGSGTRLTVV.

This clonotype has more than one count but fewer than ten. This sequence joins TRBV12-3 or TRBV12-4 and TRBJ2-7; D is ambiguous. The V and J ends lost 1 base and 3 bases respectively, with 19 bases between them. CDR3 size: 17 residues. The CDR3 nucleotides read TGTGCCAGCAGTTTAGATCCGGGCTCAGATCTCAACTACGAGCAGTACTTC. Protein product: CASSLDPGSDLNYEQYF.

The V and J genes are TRBV24-1 and TRBJ2-3; D not resolved. V lost 5 bases and J lost 2, with 7 bases in between. Per the germline V gene, CDR1 is KGHDR and CDR2 is SFDVKD. The CDR3 runs to 13 residues. The CDR3, as DNA: TGTGCCACCAGTGGTACCGACACAGATACGCAGTATTTT. This translates into CATSGTDTDTQYF.

This clonotype turned up a few times. The V call is TRBV20-1, the J call TRBJ2-7, with D possibly matching TRBD1 (5 bases). The V end lost 1 base, the J end lost 2 bases, and 12 bases lay between the germline ends. Germline values: CDR1 DFQATT, CDR2 SNEGSKA (reference sequence). This CDR3 spans 14 amino acids. CDR3 sequence reads: CSARVGLGTYEQYF. The CDR3 nucleotides read TGCAGTGCTAGAGTGGGGCTGGGTACCTACGAGCAGTACTTC.

This clonotype was detected ten times or more. The chain combines TRBV28 with TRBJ2-2; 9 bases align to TRBD1. The V segment lost 6 bases and the J segment 3 bases; nucleotides outside the gene matches: 5. CDR1 MDHEN and CDR2 SYDVKM come from the germline V gene. The CDR3 spans 15 residues. DNA for the CDR3: TGTGCCAGCAGACCGGGACAGGGATACACCGGGGAGCTGTTTTTT. Amino acid sequence: CASRPGQGYTGELFF.

Ten or more counts support this clonotype. This rearrangement joins TRBV5-8 to TRBJ2-3; D is unresolved. Trimming pared 2 bases from V and 6 bases from J, leaving 13 bases between. From germline, CDR1 is SGHTS and CDR2 YDEGEE. The CDR3 loop spans 14 amino acids. The CDR3 bases are TGTGCCAGCAGCTTTAATAACCCGGCTGATACGCAGTATTTT. Its translation is CASSFNNPADTQYF.

The sample holds a few counts of this clonotype. V usage is TRBV2 and J usage is TRBJ2-7; D perhaps matches TRBD1 (6 bases). Trimming left V 6 bases short and J 9 bases short, with 21 bases between. The CDR3 loop spans 14 amino acids. The V gene's germline CDR1 is SNHLY and CDR2 FYNNEI. CDR3 loop: CASRNPQGLNGQYF. DNA for the CDR3: TGTGCCAGCAGGAACCCCCAGGGGTTGAACGGGCAGTACTTC. The complete variable domain, with remaining parts taken from reference TRBV2 and TRBJ2-7, reads EPEVTQTPSHQVTQMGQEVILRCVPISNHLYFYWYRQILGQKVEFLVSFYNNEISEKSEIFDDQFSVERPDGSNFTLKIRSTKLEDSAMYFCASRNPQGLNGQYFGPGTRLTVT.

This clonotype was counted ten times or more. This chain uses TRBV12-3 or TRBV12-4 with TRBJ1-4; D call uncertain. The CDR3 runs to 14 residues. Trimming shortened V by 7 bases and J by 4 bases, and 13 bases separated the two germline ends. This CDR3 reads CASKSRRINEKLFF. CDR3 DNA: TGTGCCAGCAAATCGAGACGGATTAATGAAAAACTGTTTTTT.

This clonotype has a count of ten or more. This chain uses TRBV18 with TRBJ2-1; unclear D gene. V was clipped by 4 bases and J by 1 base, with 8 bases between them. Germline V lookup: CDR1 KGHSH, CDR2 LQKENI. The CDR3 loop spans 14 amino acids. The CDR3 region has the DNA TGTGCCAGCTCACGGACGGTTTCCTACAATGAGCAGTTCTTC. It yields the protein CASSRTVSYNEQFF.

This clonotype was recorded at least ten times. V is TRBV15 and J is TRBJ2-3, with 14 bases fitting TRBD2. CDR1 LNHNV and CDR2 YYDKDF come from the germline V gene (reference sequence). The CDR3 extends over 17 amino acids. V trimming: 2 bases; J trimming: 2 bases; junction bases outside the gene matches: 3. CDR3 coding DNA: TGTGCCACCAGCAGATGGACTAGCGGGGGGTACACAGATACGCAGTATTTT. Translated: CATSRWTSGGYTDTQYF.

This chain joins TRBV9 and TRBJ2-7; 9 bases agree with TRBD2. CDR3 length equals 17 residues. After removal of 0 bases from V and 6 bases from J, the junction contained 13 bases not matched to a gene. Germline CDR1 is SGDLS and CDR2 is YYNGEE. The CDR3 reads CASSVEGGTSLLGEQYF. CDR3 bases: TGTGCCAGCAGCGTAGAGGGGGGGACTAGCCTCCTGGGCGAGCAGTACTTC.

This clonotype was seen at least ten times. The chain employs TRBV11-1 and TRBJ2-7, with 11 bases identical to TRBD1. Per the germline V gene, CDR1 is SGHAT and CDR2 is FQDESV (reference sequence). V gave up 8 bases and J gave up 8 bases; unmatched junction bases: 20. The CDR3 runs to 17 residues. The chain's CDR3 is CASYGQGAPGDSKKQYF. Here the CDR3 DNA reads TGTGCCAGCTATGGACAGGGGGCCCCGGGGGACTCTAAGAAGCAGTACTTC.

The chain employs TRBV5-6 and TRBJ2-3; tentatively, D is TRBD2 (6 bases). The germline V gene has CDR1 SGHDT and CDR2 YYEEEE. Trimming took off 2 bases at V and 2 bases at J, with 12 bases between the two ends. This CDR3 spans 15 amino acids. The CDR3 protein is CASSFSGSITDTQYF. CDR3 DNA: TGTGCCAGCAGCTTCTCCGGGAGCATCACAGATACGCAGTATTTT.

This clonotype has more than one count but fewer than ten. The V call is TRBV28, the J call TRBJ1-5, with 11 bases identical to TRBD1. This CDR3 region has 16 residues. V shed 4 bases, J shed 2 bases, and the junction held 4 bases outside the gene matches. CDR1 and CDR2 from the germline V gene are MDHEN and SYDVKM. CDR3 sequence reads: CASSSGTGGRNQPQHF. The CDR3 nucleotides are TGTGCCAGCAGTTCCGGGACAGGGGGACGCAATCAGCCCCAGCATTTT.

This clonotype turned up a few times. The chain is built from TRBV6-2 or TRBV6-3 and TRBJ2-1; D might be TRBD1 (6 bases). Trimming took off 2 bases at V and 1 base at J, with 21 bases between the two ends. This CDR3 spans 19 amino acids. Germline values: CDR1 MNHEY, CDR2 SVGEGT. In nucleotides, the CDR3 is TGTGCCAGCAGTTACCTACCACCGACAGGCCAAGGGTCCTACAATGAGCAGTTCTTC. Protein product: CASSYLPPTGQGSYNEQFF.

This clonotype showed up many times. A read error may produce the germline difference seen at one junction end. The V and J genes are TRBV5-1 and TRBJ2-3; 8 nucleotides agree with TRBD2. From germline, CDR1 is SGHRS and CDR2 YFSETQ. There are 16 residues in the CDR3. CDR3 amino acids: CASSPRRGGSTDTQYF. CDR3 coding DNA: TGTGCCAGCAGCCCCCGTCGGGGGGGTAGCACAGATACGCAGTATTTT.

This clonotype was observed a handful of times. The V and J genes are TRBV30 and TRBJ2-7; 7 bases agree with TRBD2. The CDR3 has 15 residues. Germline CDR1 is GTSNPN and CDR2 is SVGIG (reference sequence). V lost 0 bases, J lost 1 base, and 6 bases stayed unmatched. The CDR3 DNA reads TGTGCCTGGAGTGTCGGTCTAGCGGTTTCCTACGAGCAGTACTTC. Protein sequence: CAWSVGLAVSYEQYF.

Notes on this clonotype: This clone may be a read error of a much larger clone one base away. Here the CDR3 omits its conserved ending phenylalanine or tryptophan, so a read error is the likely source. The CDR3 DNA sequence: TGTGCCAGCAGCTTATACCCGGGAGGGGTAACAGATACGCAGTATTCT. Translating it yields CASSLYPGGVTDTQYS. The chain recombines TRBV7-3 with TRBJ2-3; 8 bases align to TRBD2. Trimming at V came to 2 bases and at J to 3 bases, leaving 7 bases not matched to a gene. The CDR3 sequence is 16 residues long. Looked up from germline, CDR1 is SGHTA and CDR2 is FQGTGA.